The sequence of this T cell receptor beta chain was determined in a study of T cells in tuberculosis. Study-wide background: T cells were selected with CD1B tetramers loaded with glucose monomycolate. Study-wide findings and caveats: A GMM-specific repertoire classifier reached roughly 87% accuracy, AUROC 0.85 to 0.95. Smaller distances to GMM-specific TCRs suggested their expansion in active tuberculosis.

A word on this clone: The antigen is unknown.

The time point is: new active TB diagnosis, blood taken before or within 7 days of starting treatment. V was clipped by 0 bases and J by 0 bases, with 9 bases between them. The V gene's germline CDR1 is MGHRA and CDR2 YSYEKL. The CDR3 sequence is 15 residues long. Repertoires were generated with immunoSEQ multiplex PCR, while TCRdb's copy carries only in-frame clones and drops some. The sample yields tens of thousands of clones, 80% to 95% seen once. The TCR originated in an adult with tuberculosis. The chain carries TRBV4-1 and TRBJ2-7, with no clear D. The sample here was PBMCs, taken at tuberculosis diagnosis. This chain's CDR3 is CASSQEPVFSYEQYF. CDR3 in DNA: TGCGCCAGCAGCCAAGAACCAGTATTCTCCTACGAGCAGTACTTC.